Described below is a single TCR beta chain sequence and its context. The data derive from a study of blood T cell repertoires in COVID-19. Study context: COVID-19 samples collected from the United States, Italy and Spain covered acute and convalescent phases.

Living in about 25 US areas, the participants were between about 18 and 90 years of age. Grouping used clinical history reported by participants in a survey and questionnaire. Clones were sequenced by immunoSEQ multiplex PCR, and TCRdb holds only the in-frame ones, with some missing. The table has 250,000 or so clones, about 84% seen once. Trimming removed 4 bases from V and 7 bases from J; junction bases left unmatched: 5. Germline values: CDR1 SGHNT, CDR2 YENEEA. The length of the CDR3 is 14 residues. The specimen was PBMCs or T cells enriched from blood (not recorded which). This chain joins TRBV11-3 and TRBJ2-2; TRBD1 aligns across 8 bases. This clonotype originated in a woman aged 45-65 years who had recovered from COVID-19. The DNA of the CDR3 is TGTGCCAGCAGCTCCAGGACAGGGATCGGGGAGCTGTTTTTT. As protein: CASSSRTGIGELFF.